The table lists the clone carrying this TCR beta chain with many counts. Its antigen is currently unknown. Authors of the study amplified TCR beta CDR3 regions from RNA transcripts. The TCR CDR3 first-round RT-PCR relied on the HTBI primer set. TCRdb reanalysed the multiplex PCR reads using MiXCR and keeps one entry per CDR3 protein. The sample contains under 650,000 distinct CDR3 sequences, 15% to 20% of which appear only once. The data stem from a study of T cells in Graves' hyperthyroidism and ophthalmopathy. Study background: Peripheral blood was collected at initial diagnosis, before any treatment. General study findings and limits: The model anticipated ophthalmopathy a median around six months pre-onset.

Patients counted as stable if ophthalmopathy did not develop within 18 months. The CDR3 is 17 residues long. V gave up 1 base and J gave up 0 bases, with 13 bases separating them. The germline V gene has CDR1 KGHDR and CDR2 SFDVKD. This receptor was identified in a woman aged 25-40 years with Graves' hyperthyroidism. What was sequenced was blood. This chain uses TRBV24-1 with TRBJ2-3; D is tentatively TRBD1 or TRBD2 (6 bases each). The CDR3 region has the DNA TGTGCCACCAGTGATTTATTCGGAGGGGGGAGCACAGATACGCAGTATTTT. The encoded protein is CATSDLFGGGSTDTQYF.